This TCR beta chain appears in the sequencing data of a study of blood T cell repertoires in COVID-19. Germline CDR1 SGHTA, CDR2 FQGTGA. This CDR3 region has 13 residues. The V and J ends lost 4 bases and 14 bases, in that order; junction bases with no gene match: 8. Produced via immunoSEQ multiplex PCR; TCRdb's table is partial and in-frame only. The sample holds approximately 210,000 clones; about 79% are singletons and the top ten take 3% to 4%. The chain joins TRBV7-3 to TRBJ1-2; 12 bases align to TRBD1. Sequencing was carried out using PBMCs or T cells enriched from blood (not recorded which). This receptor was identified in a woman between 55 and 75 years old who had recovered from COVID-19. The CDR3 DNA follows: TGTGCCAGCAGCTGGGGGACAGGGGGCGCAATGACCTTC. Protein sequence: CASSWGTGGAMTF.